The clone carrying this TCR beta chain was detected many times. Its antigen is undetermined. These data originate in a study of identical twins. General observations from the study: Twins showed weaker excess sharing in their beta out-of-frame sequences.

Germline CDR1 and CDR2: SGHRS and YFSETQ. V lost 4 bases to trimming and J lost 4 bases, with 8 bases between them. This CDR3 has 13 residues. Through template switching, a universal primer site was introduced, and the cDNA contained unique molecular identifiers. TCRdb re-analysed the 5' RACE reads in MiXCR, keeping a single row per CDR3 protein. The table shows around 550,000 distinct CDR3 sequences, with 15% occurring only once. Every one of the donors was a healthy Caucasian. These sequences were also reported in another study, on yellow fever vaccine responses in identical twins. Per that paper: Twins' vaccine T cell response reportedly seemed partly convergent, partly personalized.

The chain combines TRBV5-1 with TRBJ2-2; tentatively, D is TRBD2 (6 bases). Sequenced: CD4+ T cells sorted from blood. The sequence derives from a woman under 30 in good health. In DNA form, the CDR3 reads TGCGCCAGCAGCCCGGGACTCACCGGGGAGCTGTTTTTT. Its protein product is CASSPGLTGELFF.